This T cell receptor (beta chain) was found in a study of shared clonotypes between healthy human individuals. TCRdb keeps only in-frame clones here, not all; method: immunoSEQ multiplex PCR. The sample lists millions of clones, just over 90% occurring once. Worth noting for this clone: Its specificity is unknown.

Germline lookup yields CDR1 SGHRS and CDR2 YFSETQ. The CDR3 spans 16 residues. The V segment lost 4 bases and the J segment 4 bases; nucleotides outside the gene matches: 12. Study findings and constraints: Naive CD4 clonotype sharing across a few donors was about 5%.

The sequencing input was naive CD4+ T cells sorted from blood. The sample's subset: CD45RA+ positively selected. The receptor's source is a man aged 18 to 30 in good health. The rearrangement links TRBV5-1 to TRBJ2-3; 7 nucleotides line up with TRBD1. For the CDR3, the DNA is TGCGCCAGCAGCCGGGAATGGACAGGCAGGGCAGATACGCAGTATTTT. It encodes CASSREWTGRADTQYF.